Below, 2 T cell receptor beta chains from the same sample are listed, as sequenced in a study of cytotoxic CD8 clonotypes in ibrutinib-treated CLL (dated by TCRdb to the early 2020s). Libraries were prepared through the immunoSEQ multiplex PCR assay. The clones in this table, taken by TCRdb from immuneACCESS, are in-frame only. Not every clone is retained; where verified, under half of the shortfall comes from an unresolved V gene, and the cause of the rest is unknown. For this sample there are approximately 150,000 clones; approximately 80% appear just once. The ten most abundant clones make up less than 30% of the sample. The time point label of this sample denotes: 12 months on ibrutinib. The source material was PBMCs, sampled after 12 months of ibrutinib treatment. The origin of the receptors is a human donor with chronic lymphocytic leukemia.

V and J are TRBV5-1 and TRBJ1-4; D possibly corresponds to TRBD1 (5 bases). The CDR3 runs 14 residues. CDR1 is SGHRS, CDR2 YFSETQ, per germline. The V end lost 4 bases, the J end lost 0 bases, and 7 bases lay between the germline ends. The CDR3: CASSGTATNEKLFF. CDR3 bases: TGCGCCAGCAGCGGGACCGCAACTAATGAAAAACTGTTTTTT.

The rearrangement links TRBV30 to TRBJ2-7; no clear D. The CDR3 has 13 amino acids. V lost 3 bases and J lost 5, with 14 bases in between. Germline-derived CDR1 and CDR2 are GTSNPN and SVGIG (reference sequence). The CDR3 loop reads CAWSLGRTHEQYF. The DNA for the CDR3 is TGTGCCTGGAGCTTGGGCAGGACCCACGAGCAGTACTTC.